Listed below are T cell receptor beta chains from one sample, sequenced in a study of blood T cell repertoires in COVID-19. Measured with immunoSEQ multiplex PCR; TCRdb has only the in-frame clones, and not every one. The sample lists 300,000 to 350,000 clones; roughly 86% were seen once. The sample consisted of PBMCs or T cells enriched from blood (not recorded which). The receptors were sampled from a woman aged 25-40 years who had recovered from COVID-19. CDR3s include the opening cysteine and the closing phenylalanine or tryptophan. A D gene is named only where the DNA matches it firmly. Size values are once, few and many counts, or a class for expanded clones, and some rows have none.

j_call v_call clone_size d_call cdr3_aa cdr3_nt
TRBJ1-2 TRBV5-1 . . CASSLGEGTSDGYTF TGCGCCAGCAGCTTGGGAGAGGGAACATCGGATGGCTACACCTTC
TRBJ2-1 TRBV5-8 . TRBD1 CASSFRRIGQGGDEQFF TGTGCCAGCAGCTTTAGAAGAATCGGACAGGGGGGAGATGAGCAGTTCTTC
TRBJ2-7 TRBV6-2/TRBV6-3 . TRBD1 CASSSGPGGFEQYF TGTGCCAGCAGTTCCGGGCCAGGGGGCTTCGAGCAGTACTTC
TRBJ2-5 TRBV15 . . CATSRDRGQETQYF TGTGCCACCAGCAGAGATCGGGGACAAGAGACCCAGTACTTC
TRBJ1-5 TRBV18 few TRBD1 CASSRDRNQPQHF TGTGCCAGCTCACGGGACAGGAATCAGCCCCAGCATTTT
TRBJ2-5 TRBV7-9 once . CASSLGNPGSETQYF TGTGCCAGCAGCTTAGGGAACCCGGGTTCGGAGACCCAGTACTTC
TRBJ2-7 TRBV24-1 . . CATQGRAGYEQYF TGTGCCACACAAGGACGGGCAGGGTACGAGCAGTACTTC
TRBJ1-5 TRBV19 few . CASSILRDSNQPQHF TGTGCCAGTAGTATTTTACGGGATAGCAATCAGCCCCAGCATTTT
TRBJ2-5 TRBV7-9 . TRBD1 CASSLYSFRDRVLQETQYF TGTGCCAGCAGCTTATACTCTTTTCGGGACAGGGTCCTCCAAGAGACCCAGTACTTC
TRBJ1-1 TRBV7-2 . . CASSLEGAGTEAFF TGTGCCAGCAGCCTGGAAGGGGCTGGCACTGAAGCTTTCTTT
TRBJ2-3 TRBV15 . . CATSSFRDTQYF TGTGCCACCAGCAGTTTCCGAGATACGCAGTATTTT
TRBJ2-1 TRBV28 . . CASSQNRNEQFF TGTGCCAGCAGCCAAAATCGGAATGAGCAGTTCTTC
TRBJ2-1 TRBV24-1 . TRBD2 CATSDLKSGGFLNEQFF TGTGCCACCAGTGATTTGAAGTCGGGAGGCTTTTTAAATGAGCAGTTCTTC
TRBJ1-1 TRBV18 . . CASSPRDAGEAFF TGTGCCAGCTCACCGAGGGATGCCGGCGAAGCTTTCTTT
TRBJ2-2 TRBV3-1/TRBV3-2 . . CASSQDPSVDTGELFF TGTGCCAGCAGCCAAGATCCTAGCGTAGATACCGGGGAGCTGTTTTTT
TRBJ1-3 TRBV15 . TRBD1 CATSVKLPGTAFYSGNTIYF TGTGCCACCAGCGTCAAATTGCCCGGGACAGCGTTTTACTCTGGAAACACCATATATTTT
TRBJ1-4 TRBV11-2 . TRBD1 CASSLVVQGGEKLFF TGTGCCAGCAGCTTAGTTGTACAGGGGGGTGAAAAACTGTTTTTT
TRBJ2-1 TRBV7-9 . . CASIRASAILSSYNEQFF TGTGCCAGCATTCGGGCTAGCGCAATACTAAGCTCCTACAATGAGCAGTTCTTC
TRBJ1-5 TRBV15 . TRBD1 CATSKAPGTGNQPQHF TGTGCCACCAGCAAAGCTCCCGGGACAGGGAATCAGCCCCAGCATTTT
TRBJ1-2 TRBV30 . . CAWGLNEGYTF TGTGCCTGGGGACTAAATGAGGGCTACACCTTC
TRBJ1-1 TRBV29-1 . . CSVDVEGVPNTEAFF TGCAGCGTTGACGTGGAAGGGGTTCCGAACACTGAAGCTTTCTTT
TRBJ2-1 TRBV28 few . CASSLSRNHEQFF TGTGCCAGCAGTTTATCCAGGAACCATGAGCAGTTCTTC
TRBJ1-1 TRBV4-2 . TRBD1 CASSQVRTGDFSSAEAFF TGTGCCAGCAGCCAAGTACGGACAGGGGATTTCTCTAGCGCTGAAGCTTTCTTT
TRBJ1-1 TRBV19 . TRBD1 CASSWTGGEPSTEAFF TGTGCCAGTAGTTGGACAGGGGGAGAACCGAGCACTGAAGCTTTCTTT
TRBJ1-2 TRBV30 few . CAWSIYRDGYTF TGTGCCTGGAGTATTTACAGGGACGGCTACACCTTC
TRBJ2-7 TRBV3-1/TRBV3-2 . TRBD2 CASSQDPALAGIYEQYF TGTGCCAGCAGCCAAGATCCGGCGCTAGCGGGAATCTACGAGCAGTACTTC
TRBJ2-1 TRBV7-6 . TRBD2 CASSPRASGNPQFF TGTGCCAGCAGCCCTCGGGCTAGCGGGAATCCACAGTTCTTC
TRBJ2-7 TRBV27 . TRBD2 CASRPFAGAYEQYF TGTGCCAGCAGACCCTTCGCGGGAGCCTACGAGCAGTACTTC